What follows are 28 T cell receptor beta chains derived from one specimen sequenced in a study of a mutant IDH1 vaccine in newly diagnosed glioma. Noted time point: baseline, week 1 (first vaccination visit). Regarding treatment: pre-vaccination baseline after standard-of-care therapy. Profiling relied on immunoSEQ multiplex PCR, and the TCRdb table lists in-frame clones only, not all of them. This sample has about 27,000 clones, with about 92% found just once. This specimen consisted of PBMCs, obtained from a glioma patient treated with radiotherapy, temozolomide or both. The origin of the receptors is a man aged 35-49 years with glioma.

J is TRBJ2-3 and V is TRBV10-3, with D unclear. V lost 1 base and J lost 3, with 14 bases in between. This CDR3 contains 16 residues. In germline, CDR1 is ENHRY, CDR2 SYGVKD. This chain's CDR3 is CAISEFTEYGTDTQYF. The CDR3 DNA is TGTGCCATCAGTGAGTTTACGGAGTATGGTACAGATACGCAGTATTTT.

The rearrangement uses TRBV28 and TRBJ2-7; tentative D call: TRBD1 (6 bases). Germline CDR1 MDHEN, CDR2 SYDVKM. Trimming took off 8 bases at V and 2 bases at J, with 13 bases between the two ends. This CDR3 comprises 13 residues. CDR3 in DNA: TGTGCCAGCCAACCCGGACAGACCTACGAGCAGTACTTC. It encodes CASQPGQTYEQYF.

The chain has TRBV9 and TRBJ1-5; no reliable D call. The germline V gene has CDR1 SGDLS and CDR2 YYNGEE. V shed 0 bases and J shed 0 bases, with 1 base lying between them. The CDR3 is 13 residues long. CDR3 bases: TGTGCCAGCAGCGTAGGTAGCAATCAGCCCCAGCATTTT. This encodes CASSVGSNQPQHF.

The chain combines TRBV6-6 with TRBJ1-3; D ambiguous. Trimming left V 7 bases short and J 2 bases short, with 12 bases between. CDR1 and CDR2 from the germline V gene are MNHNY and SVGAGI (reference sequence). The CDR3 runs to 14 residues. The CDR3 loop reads CASTWVGTGNTIYF. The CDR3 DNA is TGTGCCAGCACCTGGGTAGGCACTGGAAACACCATATATTTT.

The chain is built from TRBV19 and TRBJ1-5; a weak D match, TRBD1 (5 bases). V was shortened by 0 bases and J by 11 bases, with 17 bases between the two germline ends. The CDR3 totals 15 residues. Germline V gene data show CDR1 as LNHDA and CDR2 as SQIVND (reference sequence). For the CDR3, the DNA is TGTGCCAGTAGTATAGATCGGGGGGGGAACGAGGCCCAGCATTTT. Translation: CASSIDRGGNEAQHF.

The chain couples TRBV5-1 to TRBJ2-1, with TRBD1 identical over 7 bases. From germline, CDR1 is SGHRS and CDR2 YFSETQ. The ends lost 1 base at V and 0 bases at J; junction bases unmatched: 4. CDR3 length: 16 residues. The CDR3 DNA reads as TGCGCCAGCAGCTTGTTGGGGACAGCCTCCTACAATGAGCAGTTCTTC. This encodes CASSLLGTASYNEQFF.

As DNA, the CDR3 is TGTGCCAGCAGTGAACGTAGTGCAGGGGGCTTTGGGCGAGCCCGGGGCAATGAGCAGTTCTTC. Protein sequence: CASSERSAGGFGRARGNEQFF. The chain carries TRBV2 and TRBJ2-1; 8 bases agree with TRBD1. The CDR3 spans 21 residues. With 2 bases clipped from V and 6 bases from J, the junction kept 24 bases outside the gene matches. Germline V gene lookup returns CDR1 SNHLY and CDR2 FYNNEI.

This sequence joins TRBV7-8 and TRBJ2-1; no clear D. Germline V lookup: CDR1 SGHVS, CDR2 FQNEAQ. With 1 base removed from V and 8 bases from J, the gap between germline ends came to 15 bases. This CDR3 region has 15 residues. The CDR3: CASSLVVWAGHEQFF. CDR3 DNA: TGTGCCAGCAGCTTAGTTGTTTGGGCCGGGCATGAGCAGTTCTTC.

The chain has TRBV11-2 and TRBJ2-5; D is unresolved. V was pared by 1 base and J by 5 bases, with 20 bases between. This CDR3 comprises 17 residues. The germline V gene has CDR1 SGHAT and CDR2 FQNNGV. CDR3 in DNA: TGTGCCAGCAGCTTAGGTGGCAGTCGGCCCAGTATCGAGACCCAGTACTTC. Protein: CASSLGGSRPSIETQYF. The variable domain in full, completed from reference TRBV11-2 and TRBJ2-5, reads EAGVAQSPRYKIIEKRQSVAFWCNPISGHATLYWYQQILGQGPKLLIQFQNNGVVDDSQLPKDRFSAERLKGVDSTLKIQPAKLEDSAVYLCASSLGGSRPSIETQYFGPGTRLLVL.

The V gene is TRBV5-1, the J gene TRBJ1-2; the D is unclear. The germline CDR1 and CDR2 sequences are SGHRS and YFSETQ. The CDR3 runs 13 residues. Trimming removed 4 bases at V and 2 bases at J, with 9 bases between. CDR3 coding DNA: TGCGCCAGCAGCGCGGACGGAAACTATGGCTACACCTTC. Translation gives CASSADGNYGYTF.

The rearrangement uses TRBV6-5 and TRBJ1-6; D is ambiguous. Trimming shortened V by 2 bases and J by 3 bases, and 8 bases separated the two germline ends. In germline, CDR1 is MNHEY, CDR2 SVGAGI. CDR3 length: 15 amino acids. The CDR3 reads CASSYSGIYNSPLHF. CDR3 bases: TGTGCCAGCAGTTACAGCGGGATCTATAATTCACCCCTCCACTTT.

Here the CDR3 DNA reads TGTGCCAGCAAGGCGGATAACACCGGGGAGCTGTTTTTT. This codes for CASKADNTGELFF. This chain links TRBV6-4 with TRBJ2-2; D is unclear. CDR1 MRHNA and CDR2 SNTAGT come from the germline V gene. V lost 7 bases, J lost 2 bases, and 8 bases lay in between. This CDR3 is 13 amino acids long.

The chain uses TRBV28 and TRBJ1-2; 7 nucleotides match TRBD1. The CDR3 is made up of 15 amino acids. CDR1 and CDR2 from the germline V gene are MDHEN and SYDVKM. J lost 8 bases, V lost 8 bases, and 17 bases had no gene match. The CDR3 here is CASHSPGQPRLGYTF. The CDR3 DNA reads TGTGCCAGCCACTCTCCGGGACAGCCCCGTTTGGGCTACACCTTC.

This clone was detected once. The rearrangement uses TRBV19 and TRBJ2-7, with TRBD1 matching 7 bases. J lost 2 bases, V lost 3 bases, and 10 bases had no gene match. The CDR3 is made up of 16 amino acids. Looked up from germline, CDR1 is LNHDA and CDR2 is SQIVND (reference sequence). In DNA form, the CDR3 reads TGTGCCAGTAGTATCACAGGGGCGCGCGGCCCCTACGAGCAGTACTTC. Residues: CASSITGARGPYEQYF.

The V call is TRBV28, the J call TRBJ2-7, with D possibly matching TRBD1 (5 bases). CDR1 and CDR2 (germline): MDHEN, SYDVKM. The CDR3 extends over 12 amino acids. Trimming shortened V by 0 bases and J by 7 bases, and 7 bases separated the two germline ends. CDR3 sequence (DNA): TGTGCCAGCAGTTTATGGAACAGGGAGCAGTACTTC. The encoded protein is CASSLWNREQYF.

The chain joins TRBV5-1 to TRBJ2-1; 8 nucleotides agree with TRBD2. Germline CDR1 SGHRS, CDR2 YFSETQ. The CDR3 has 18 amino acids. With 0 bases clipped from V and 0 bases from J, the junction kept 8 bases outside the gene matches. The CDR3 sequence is CASSLGGAGAHSYNEQFF. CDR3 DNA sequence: TGCGCCAGCAGCTTGGGGGGAGCGGGGGCCCACTCCTACAATGAGCAGTTCTTC.

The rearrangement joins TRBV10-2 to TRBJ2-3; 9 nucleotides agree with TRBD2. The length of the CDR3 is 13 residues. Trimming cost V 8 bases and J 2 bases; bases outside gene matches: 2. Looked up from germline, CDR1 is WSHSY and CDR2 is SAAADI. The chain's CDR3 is CASGTSSTDTQYF. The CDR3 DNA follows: TGCGCCAGCGGGACTAGCTCCACAGATACGCAGTATTTT.

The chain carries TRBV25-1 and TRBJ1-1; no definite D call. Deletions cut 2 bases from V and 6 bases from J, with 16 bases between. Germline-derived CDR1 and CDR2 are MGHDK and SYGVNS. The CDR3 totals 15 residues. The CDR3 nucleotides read TGTGCCAGCAGTGAACCTGGGTTTGGGAGCTCTGAAGCTTTCTTT. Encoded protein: CASSEPGFGSSEAFF.

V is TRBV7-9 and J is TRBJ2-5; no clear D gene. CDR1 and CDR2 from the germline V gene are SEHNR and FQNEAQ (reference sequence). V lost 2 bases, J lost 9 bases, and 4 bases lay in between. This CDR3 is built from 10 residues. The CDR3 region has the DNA TGTGCCAGCAGCTTACAGGCCCAGTACTTC. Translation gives CASSLQAQYF.

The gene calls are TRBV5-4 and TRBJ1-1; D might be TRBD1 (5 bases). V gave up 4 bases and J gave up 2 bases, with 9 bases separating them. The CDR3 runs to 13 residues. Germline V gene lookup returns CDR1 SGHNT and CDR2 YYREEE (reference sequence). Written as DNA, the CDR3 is TGTGCCAGCAGCGTCGGGACTAACACTGAAGCTTTCTTT. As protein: CASSVGTNTEAFF.

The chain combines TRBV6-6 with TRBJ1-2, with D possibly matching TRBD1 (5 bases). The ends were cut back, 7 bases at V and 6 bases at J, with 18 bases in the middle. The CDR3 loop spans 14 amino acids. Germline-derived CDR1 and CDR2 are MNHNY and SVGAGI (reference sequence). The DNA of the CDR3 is TGTGCCAGCATTGGACGGGGGAGGGAAGATGGCTACACCTTC. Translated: CASIGRGREDGYTF.

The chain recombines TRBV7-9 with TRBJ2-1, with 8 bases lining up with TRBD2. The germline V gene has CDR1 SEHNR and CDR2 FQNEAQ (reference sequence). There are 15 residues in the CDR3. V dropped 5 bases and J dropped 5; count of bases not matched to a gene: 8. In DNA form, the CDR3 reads TGTGCCAGCAGCATGGGACTAGTGATTCACAATGAGCAGTTCTTC. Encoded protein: CASSMGLVIHNEQFF.

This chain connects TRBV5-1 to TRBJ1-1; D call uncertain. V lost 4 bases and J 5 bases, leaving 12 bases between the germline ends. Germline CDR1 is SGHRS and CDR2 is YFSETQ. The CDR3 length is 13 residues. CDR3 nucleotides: TGCGCCAGCAGCCGGGGAACGGGTACTGAAGCTTTCTTT. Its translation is CASSRGTGTEAFF.

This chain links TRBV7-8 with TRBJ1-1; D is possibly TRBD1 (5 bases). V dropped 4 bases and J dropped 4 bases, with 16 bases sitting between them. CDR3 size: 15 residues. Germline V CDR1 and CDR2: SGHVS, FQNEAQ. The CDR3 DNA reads TGTGCCAGCAGCTCCTACCCCGGGGGGGTCACTGAAGCTTTCTTT. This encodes CASSSYPGGVTEAFF.

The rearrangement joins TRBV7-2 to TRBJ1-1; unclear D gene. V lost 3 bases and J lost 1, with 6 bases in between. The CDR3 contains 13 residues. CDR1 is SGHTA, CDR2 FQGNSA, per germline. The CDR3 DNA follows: TGTGCCAGCAGCTTCGTACAGAACACTGAAGCTTTCTTT. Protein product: CASSFVQNTEAFF.

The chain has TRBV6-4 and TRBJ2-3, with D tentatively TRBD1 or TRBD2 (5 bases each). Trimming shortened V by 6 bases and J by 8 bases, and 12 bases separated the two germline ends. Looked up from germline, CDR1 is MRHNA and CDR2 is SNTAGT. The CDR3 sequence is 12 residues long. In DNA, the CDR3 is TGTGCCAGCAGGGGATCGGGGCCTACGCAGTATTTT. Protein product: CASRGSGPTQYF.

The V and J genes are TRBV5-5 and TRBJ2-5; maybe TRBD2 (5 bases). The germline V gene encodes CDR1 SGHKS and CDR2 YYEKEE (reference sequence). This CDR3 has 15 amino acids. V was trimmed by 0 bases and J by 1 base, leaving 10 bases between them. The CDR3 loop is CASSLAGEPQETQYF. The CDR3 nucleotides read TGTGCCAGCAGCTTGGCCGGGGAACCCCAAGAGACCCAGTACTTC. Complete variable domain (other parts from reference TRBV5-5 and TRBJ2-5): DAGVTQSPTHLIKTRGQQVTLRCSPISGHKSVSWYQQVLGQGPQFIFQYYEKEERGRGNFPDRFSARQFPNYSSELNVNALLLGDSALYLCASSLAGEPQETQYFGPGTRLLVL.

The CDR3 is CASSLEGGTSSGNTIYF. The CDR3 nucleotides are TGCGCCAGCAGCTTGGAAGGGGGCACATCTTCTGGAAACACCATATATTTT. This chain uses TRBV5-1 with TRBJ1-3; TRBD1 aligns across 7 bases. The CDR3 has 17 amino acids. The V segment lost 0 bases and the J segment 1 base; nucleotides outside the gene matches: 7. Germline V gene lookup returns CDR1 SGHRS and CDR2 YFSETQ.